Below, 13 T cell receptor beta chains from the same sample are listed, as sequenced in a study of PD-1 blockade in classical Hodgkin lymphoma. This sample's time point: cycle 4 day 1 (C4D1), after five to seven weeks of nivolumab. Brentuximab vedotin exposure varied among the patients, all of whom had relapsed after autologous stem cell transplantation. The table came from immunoSEQ multiplex PCR; TCRdb's copy has only in-frame clones and leaves some out. The sample yields some 110,000 clones, 89% seen once. Sample: peripheral blood mononuclear cells (PBMCs), taken before the fourth cycle of nivolumab. The receptors here all came from a human donor with classical Hodgkin lymphoma.

The chain links TRBV5-4 to TRBJ2-7, with TRBD2 identical over 11 bases. The CDR3 length is 15 residues. V was clipped by 4 bases and J by 4 bases; unmatched bases: 7. The germline V gene has CDR1 SGHNT and CDR2 YYREEE (reference sequence). CDR3 DNA: TGTGCCAGCAGCACCCCTAGCGGGAGGCGGTACGAGCAGTACTTC. This codes for CASSTPSGRRYEQYF.

The J gene is TRBJ2-7, the V gene TRBV10-3, with D unclear. Germline values: CDR1 ENHRY, CDR2 SYGVKD. The CDR3 runs to 13 residues. V gave up 6 bases and J gave up 2 bases, with 11 bases separating them. CDR3 in amino acids: CAIRPGQTYEQYF. CDR3 nucleotide sequence: TGTGCCATCAGGCCCGGGCAGACCTACGAGCAGTACTTC.

V gene TRBV6-5 combines with J gene TRBJ1-4; TRBD1 aligns across 8 bases. The CDR3 loop spans 14 amino acids. Unmatched junction bases numbered 4, after V lost 2 bases and J lost 8 bases. Germline V CDR1 and CDR2: MNHEY, SVGAGI. CDR3 DNA sequence: TGTGCCAGCAGTTACCGGACAGGGAACGAAAAACTGTTTTTT. It specifies CASSYRTGNEKLFF.

J is TRBJ2-7 and V is TRBV4-1, with D possibly matching TRBD2 (5 bases). The ends were cut back, 0 bases at V and 2 bases at J, with 11 bases in the middle. This CDR3 is built from 15 residues. CDR1 and CDR2 (germline): MGHRA, YSYEKL. This chain's CDR3 is CASSQEIRETYEQYF. The CDR3 DNA reads as TGCGCCAGCAGCCAAGAAATAAGGGAGACCTACGAGCAGTACTTC.

The CDR3 nucleotides read TGTGCCAGGGACGGAGGAGCGGGAGGCCAAGAGACCCAGTACTTC. Encoded protein: CARDGGAGGQETQYF. The chain links TRBV2 to TRBJ2-5, with 9 bases fitting TRBD2. This CDR3 comprises 15 residues. CDR1 is SNHLY and CDR2 is FYNNEI in the germline V gene. Trimming removed 9 bases from V and 1 base from J; junction bases left unmatched: 9. The full variable domain, completed using reference TRBV2 and TRBJ2-5, is EPEVTQTPSHQVTQMGQEVILRCVPISNHLYFYWYRQILGQKVEFLVSFYNNEISEKSEIFDDQFSVERPDGSNFTLKIRSTKLEDSAMYFCARDGGAGGQETQYFGPGTRLLVL.

The rearrangement uses TRBV15 and TRBJ2-3; TRBD1 agrees at 8 bases. The CDR3 has 15 residues. Germline CDR1 and CDR2: LNHNV and YYDKDF (reference sequence). The V gene end was trimmed by 0 bases and the J gene end by 6 bases; junction bases not matched to a gene: 5. CDR3 coding DNA: TGTGCCACCAGCAGAGATAGGACAGGGAAGGATACGCAGTATTTT. It codes for CATSRDRTGKDTQYF.

The chain links TRBV19 to TRBJ2-1, with 8 bases identical to TRBD1. The trim removed 4 bases at V and 8 bases at J, leaving 13 bases unmatched. Looked up from germline, CDR1 is LNHDA and CDR2 is SQIVND (reference sequence). CDR3 length equals 16 residues. The CDR3 bases are TGTGCCAGTAGTACCATTCCGGGACAGGTTAAGGATGAGCAGTTCTTC. Its protein product is CASSTIPGQVKDEQFF.

The chain couples TRBV5-4 to TRBJ2-7, with 12 bases matching TRBD2. This CDR3 spans 16 amino acids. Germline V lookup: CDR1 SGHNT, CDR2 YYREEE (reference sequence). The trim removed 3 bases at V and 0 bases at J, leaving 4 bases unmatched. CDR3: CASSYGLAGYSYEQYF. CDR3 nucleotides: TGTGCCAGCAGCTACGGACTAGCGGGGTACTCCTACGAGCAGTACTTC.

This chain uses TRBV11-3 with TRBJ2-1, with D hard to call. Per the germline V gene, CDR1 is SGHNT and CDR2 is YENEEA. Trimming pared 0 bases from V and 0 bases from J, leaving 9 bases between. The CDR3 is made up of 16 amino acids. For the CDR3, the DNA is TGTGCCAGCAGCTTAGATCCGGTGAGCTCCTACAATGAGCAGTTCTTC. It translates to CASSLDPVSSYNEQFF.

This chain connects TRBV19 to TRBJ2-6; D unresolved. The germline CDR1 and CDR2 sequences are LNHDA and SQIVND (reference sequence). V lost 4 bases, J lost 1 base, and 14 bases lay in between. CDR3 length equals 17 residues. The CDR3 DNA sequence: TGTGCCAGTAGTAGAGATCCCGGCGGTTCTGGGGCCAACGTCCTGACTTTC. Its protein product is CASSRDPGGSGANVLTF.

The rearrangement links TRBV7-9 to TRBJ2-6, with TRBD1 as a possible D gene (5 bases). Looked up from germline, CDR1 is SEHNR and CDR2 is FQNEAQ (reference sequence). Trimming cost V 5 bases and J 3 bases, with 17 bases left between them. CDR3 length: 17 amino acids. Here the CDR3 reads CASSMTESEFGANVLTF. The CDR3 DNA reads as TGTGCCAGCAGCATGACAGAGTCTGAGTTTGGGGCCAACGTCCTGACTTTC.

The genes are TRBV11-2 and TRBJ2-1; D assignment may be TRBD1 or TRBD2 (5 bases each). Looked up from germline, CDR1 is SGHAT and CDR2 is FQNNGV. V lost 1 base, J lost 9 bases, and 13 bases lay in between. CDR3 length equals 14 residues. CDR3 DNA: TGTGCCAGCAGCTTAGTAGTCACTAGGGGTGAGCAGTTCTTC. This sequence encodes CASSLVVTRGEQFF.

This clone was seen more than once but under ten times. This sequence joins TRBV19 and TRBJ2-4; tentatively, D is TRBD1 (6 bases). CDR3 length: 14 residues. The germline V gene has CDR1 LNHDA and CDR2 SQIVND (reference sequence). Trimming stripped 4 bases from V and 8 bases from J, with 15 bases between. This CDR3 reads CASSTPGQSDIQYF. In DNA form, the CDR3 reads TGTGCCAGTAGTACCCCGGGACAATCGGACATTCAGTACTTC.